The source of this TCR beta chain is a study of CD4 T cells in relation to SARS-CoV-2 and coronaviruses (dated by TCRdb to about 2021). Background for the entire study: The ViraFEST assay cultured PBMCs with antigen for 10 days, then sequenced TCR beta CDR3s to find antigen-specific clonal expansions. Across all 12 patients in the full convalescent cohort, ages ranged from 21 to 72 years, with a median of 38. The approximately 12 convalescent patients included 8 males and 4 females; two subjects were Hispanic. HLA restriction was mapped for shared crossreactive spike epitopes using patient-derived lymphoblastoid cell lines. Memory CD4+ T cell crossreactivity between SARS-CoV-2 and common cold coronavirus spike proteins was assessed at the TCR clonotype level in the study. Samples from three pre-COVID donors and the naive versus memory experiments were sequenced with the Adaptive Biotechnologies TCR-sequencing kit; other data were Illumina-based. A different TCR-beta assay, based on Illumina, was used to sequence expansion assays from other donors in the study. Points the paper makes about the study in general: In about 60% of donors, memory CD4+ clonotypes turned up that crossrecognized SARS-CoV-2 and at least one common cold coronavirus spike. Sequencing of naive versus memory cells indicated that the assay detects memory recall responses, not primary responses primed during culture. No donor contributed both pre-pandemic and post-infection samples, which limited tracing the source of pre-existing responses. Crossreactivity analysis was centred on spike protein, so crossreactivity against other viral proteins was not assessed. The study was limited by small numbers of patients and tested TCRs. Crossreactive clones showed significantly weaker SARS-CoV-2-driven expansion than monoreactive clones, consistent with antigenic imprinting.

Remarks on this clone: Its antigen is unknown. No per-base quality is available; no much larger clone lies one base away.

Reading from cysteine to phenylalanine, the CDR3 counts 17 amino acids. Just the 51-base CDR3 DNA is kept, in frame starting at base 1. Trimming leaves V shorter by 3 bases and J shorter by 5 bases, with the junction holding 9 bases beyond the gene matches. The germline V gene sets CDR1 to KGHSH and CDR2 to LQKENI. Naive and memory CD4+ T cells were separated from cryopreserved PBMCs by CD4 enrichment followed by EasySep naive CD4+ T cell enrichment. For over nine days, 80,000 to 100,000 sorted naive or memory CD4+ T cells were cultured together with CEF peptides and T cell-depleted PBMCs at a 1:1 ratio. In general, every peptide culture condition was set up in three replicate wells. PBMCs were isolated from leukapheresis product or whole blood by Ficoll-Paque PLUS gradient centrifugation. The PBMCs went either fresh into the expansion assay or into cryopreservation at -140 degrees C. The QIAamp Micro DNA Kit was used to extract genomic DNA from the CD4+ T cells.

CEF-cultured naive and memory CD4+ T cell DNA received survey-level immunoSEQ TCR-beta sequencing. Under the source paper's analysis protocol: Preprocessing removed nonproductive sequences and CDR3s not starting with C, not ending with F or W, or shorter than 7 amino acids. Antigen-specific clonotypes were called with the MANAFEST web app on the basis of expansion relative to the reference and to other culture wells. To be counted as positive, a clone had to show significant expansion compared with the reference culture, at an FDR below 0.05, in 2 of 3 replicate wells. To be called positive, a clone also had to show significant expansion compared with every other tandem well and an odds ratio greater than 5. Cultured and uncultured naive and memory CD4+ repertoires were searched for CDR3s previously identified as spike- and CEF-reactive. CDR3 homology was quantified as pairwise Levenshtein distance, calculated with the stringdist R package after three terminal residues were trimmed from each end. As stored in TCRdb, this immuneACCESS dataset retains in-frame rearrangements with V and J assigned. A fraction of the clones does not appear; measured against another copy, unresolved V genes explain less than half of the discrepancy, and the remainder lacks a known reason. V and J calls plus clone size are reproduced from that table; the DNA served to infer D and trimming. A total of about 43,000 clones appear in this sample, 82% of them only once. The top ten clonotypes cover more than 1.3% of the sample.

Here the chain combines TRBV18 and TRBJ2-3, with 12 junctional bases fitting TRBD2. This sequence was found in an adult with COVID-19. Sequencing was done on a sample of naive CD4+ T cells from PBMCs, cultured in vitro. The cell subset or site label here, explained by the study, means: naive CD4+ T cells isolated by negative enrichment. The nucleotide sequence is TGTGCCAGCTCACCCGGACTAGCGGGAAACAATCTAGATACGCAGTATTTT. It encodes CASSPGLAGNNLDTQYF.